This TCR beta chain is from a study of cytomegalovirus exposure and HLA in healthy donors. Study-level findings and limits: As a later analysis showed, several of the most significant clusters appeared to be linked to common viral pathogens. The number of N-insertions in an Asian-associated ancestry cluster was reportedly below the roughly 670-donor mean in a later analysis. Diagnosis of cytomegalovirus status made by the classifier reportedly showed high specificity and sensitivity.

This clone was observed a handful of times. Its antigen is undetermined. The V end was cut by 3 bases, the J end by 6 bases, with 21 bases between. Germline V gene lookup returns CDR1 SGHNT and CDR2 YYREEE (reference sequence). This CDR3 has 16 residues. A multiplex PCR was run with 60 Vbeta primers and 13 Jbeta primers. As originally analysed: Later, an analysis found roughly 80 million unique TCR beta chains, and approximately 10 million of these were shared. The assay was immunoSEQ multiplex PCR, and TCRdb's table has in-frame clones only and misses some. The D gene and trimming were derived from the DNA, and the V and J assignments and clone size from that table. Here the sample spans about 85,000 clones, about 80% being singletons.

The sample consisted of PBMCs. The clonotype was recovered from a man aged 45-65 years in good health and CMV-seropositive. The chain has TRBV5-4 and TRBJ1-2, with D possibly being TRBD1 (6 bases). The CDR3, as DNA: TGTGCCAGCAGCTGGGCCCTTACCGACAGGCTAGATGGCTACACCTTC. It is translated as CASSWALTDRLDGYTF.